Listed here are 27 T cell receptor beta chains from one sample, sequenced in a study of blood T cell repertoires in COVID-19. Sequencing was performed with immunoSEQ multiplex PCR; in TCRdb, only in-frame clones are kept and a portion is missing. Of around 110,000 clones in the sample, around 82% are singletons; the top ten hold about 4%. Sequenced: peripheral blood. These receptors were taken from a human donor in a cohort sampled during active COVID-19.

This clone appeared a single time. The chain links TRBV29-1 to TRBJ1-1; D call uncertain. The CDR3 totals 13 residues. In germline, CDR1 is SQVTM, CDR2 ANQGSEA. Trimming shortened V by 7 bases and J by 1 base, and 13 bases separated the two germline ends. The CDR3 coding sequence is TGCAGCGGACGGGTAGGTGGGAACACTGAAGCTTTCTTT. It specifies CSGRVGGNTEAFF. Full variable domain (rest looked up from reference TRBV29-1 and TRBJ1-1): SAVISQKPSRDICQRGTSLTIQCQVDSQVTMMFWYRQQPGQSLTLIATANQGSEATYESGFVIDKFPISRPNLTFSTLTVSNMSPEDSSIYLCSGRVGGNTEAFFGQGTRLTVV.

The CDR3 loop is CASSEGGGSSGNTIYF. Here the CDR3 DNA reads TGTGCCAGCAGCGAGGGCGGCGGTAGCTCTGGAAACACCATATATTTT. The rearrangement joins TRBV4-2 to TRBJ1-3; D gene ambiguous. Trimming stripped 5 bases from V and 0 bases from J, with 14 bases between. The CDR3 spans 16 residues. Germline CDR1 and CDR2: LGHNA and YNFKEQ.

This chain joins TRBV15 and TRBJ1-3; TRBD1 is a possible D gene (5 bases). The ends were cut back, 0 bases at V and 6 bases at J, with 18 bases in the middle. From germline, CDR1 is LNHNV and CDR2 YYDKDF (reference sequence). The CDR3 runs 17 residues. CDR3 protein: CATSRDHGGSPENTIYF. CDR3 coding DNA: TGTGCCACCAGCAGAGATCATGGGGGGTCCCCAGAAAACACCATATATTTT.

The chain links TRBV9 to TRBJ1-1; 10 positions match TRBD1. The CDR3 is 14 amino acids. Germline trimming cut 2 bases from V and 2 bases from J; bases unmatched to any gene: 0. Germline V gene sequence: CDR1 SGDLS, CDR2 YYNGEE. The CDR3 is CASSVTGGNTEAFF. The CDR3 nucleotides are TGTGCCAGCAGCGTGACAGGGGGCAACACTGAAGCTTTCTTT.

This chain links TRBV9 with TRBJ2-1, with 11 bases lining up with TRBD2. Germline assignment: CDR1 SGDLS and CDR2 YYNGEE. This CDR3 is built from 16 residues. V lost 0 bases, J lost 5 bases, and 4 bases stayed unmatched. CDR3 DNA: TGTGCCAGCAGCGTAGAACTAGCGGGAGTGAACAATGAGCAGTTCTTC. Protein: CASSVELAGVNNEQFF.

The chain couples TRBV9 to TRBJ1-6; a weak D match, TRBD1 (5 bases). CDR3 length equals 14 residues. The germline V gene encodes CDR1 SGDLS and CDR2 YYNGEE. The germline V and J ends were trimmed by 3 bases and 9 bases, with 13 bases remaining between them. CDR3 DNA: TGTGCCAGCAGCGCTGGGACTGTAGCTTCACCCCTCCACTTT. The encoded protein is CASSAGTVASPLHF.

This clone was seen only a few times. The chain is built from TRBV28 and TRBJ2-2; D perhaps matches TRBD1 (6 bases). V lost 7 bases and J lost 0, with 9 bases in between. The CDR3 is made up of 14 amino acids. The germline V gene has CDR1 MDHEN and CDR2 SYDVKM. The DNA for the CDR3 is TGTGCCAGCATTACAGGGACGAACACCGGGGAGCTGTTTTTT. It yields the protein CASITGTNTGELFF.

This rearrangement joins TRBV3-1 (or the pseudogene TRBV3-2) to TRBJ2-3; TRBD2 matches 7 bases. Germline assignment: CDR1 LGHDT and CDR2 YNNKEL (reference sequence). This CDR3 has 16 amino acids. The ends lost 1 base at V and 5 bases at J; junction bases unmatched: 9. CDR3 residues: CASSQGGGSGKDTQYF. The CDR3 coding sequence is TGTGCCAGCAGCCAAGGGGGCGGGAGCGGTAAAGATACGCAGTATTTT.

This clone showed up just a few times. This rearrangement joins TRBV4-1 to TRBJ1-3; the D gene is possibly TRBD1 (6 bases). Trimming removed 1 base from V and 8 bases from J, with 21 bases in between. This CDR3 region has 17 residues. Germline CDR1 MGHRA, CDR2 YSYEKL. The CDR3 DNA reads as TGCGCCAGCAGCCAAGCCTTGACAGGTCTTCGGCTGGACACCATATATTTT. Translated, it gives CASSQALTGLRLDTIYF.

This clone has just a few counts. This rearrangement joins TRBV5-1 to TRBJ1-1; 8 positions match TRBD1. The CDR3 contains 17 residues. Per germline, CDR1 SGHRS and CDR2 YFSETQ. With 0 bases clipped from V and 2 bases from J, the junction kept 9 bases outside the gene matches. As DNA, the CDR3 is TGCGCCAGCAGCTTGGTCCAGGGGGCAAACCACAACACTGAAGCTTTCTTT. Encoded protein: CASSLVQGANHNTEAFF.

The gene calls are TRBV6-2 or TRBV6-3 and TRBJ2-5; possible D gene TRBD1, 6 bases. V lost 6 bases and J 4 bases, leaving 9 bases between the germline ends. Germline values: CDR1 MNHEY, CDR2 SVGEGT. This CDR3 contains 12 residues. The CDR3 loop is CASSRGSETQYF. The CDR3 coding sequence is TGTGCCAGCAGCAGGGGATCAGAGACCCAGTACTTC.

CDR3 DNA: TGTGCCAGCAGCTTAAATAGTCTGCCGAGCACTGAAGCTTTCTTT. Translated: CASSLNSLPSTEAFF. V usage is TRBV7-3 and J usage is TRBJ1-1; D is undetermined. Germline V lookup: CDR1 SGHTA, CDR2 FQGTGA. The CDR3 sequence is 15 residues long. The V gene lost 1 base and the J gene lost 4 bases, with 13 bases spanning the gap.

V usage is TRBV5-5 and J usage is TRBJ1-2; D is uncertain. The V end lost 0 bases, the J end lost 1 base, and 7 bases lay between the germline ends. The germline V gene encodes CDR1 SGHKS and CDR2 YYEKEE (reference sequence). The CDR3 runs to 14 residues. Here the CDR3 reads CASSLEQSNYGYTF. In nucleotides, the CDR3 is TGTGCCAGCAGCTTGGAACAGAGTAACTATGGCTACACCTTC.

This clone was found once. The chain carries TRBV11-2 and TRBJ1-2, with TRBD1 matching 7 bases. CDR3 length: 15 residues. The J segment lost 3 bases and the V segment lost 1 base, leaving 5 bases of the junction unmatched. Germline CDR1 and CDR2: SGHAT and FQNNGV. The CDR3 sequence: CASSLVDRQYYGYTF. As DNA, the CDR3 is TGTGCCAGCAGCTTAGTGGACAGGCAATACTATGGCTACACCTTC. The variable domain in full, completed from reference TRBV11-2 and TRBJ1-2, reads EAGVAQSPRYKIIEKRQSVAFWCNPISGHATLYWYQQILGQGPKLLIQFQNNGVVDDSQLPKDRFSAERLKGVDSTLKIQPAKLEDSAVYLCASSLVDRQYYGYTFGSGTRLTVV.

The chain uses TRBV6-6 and TRBJ2-1; no clear D. The germline V and J ends were trimmed by 4 bases and 6 bases, with 7 bases remaining between them. Germline CDR1 is MNHNY and CDR2 is SVGAGI (reference sequence). The CDR3 is made up of 12 amino acids. Written as DNA, the CDR3 is TGTGCCAGCAGTTGGGCAACCAATGAGCAGTTCTTC. Amino acid sequence: CASSWATNEQFF.

This clone showed up just once. CDR3: CATSDSGQFLGGYTF. The CDR3 region has the DNA TGTGCCACCAGTGATTCGGGACAGTTTCTGGGTGGCTACACCTTC. The gene calls are TRBV24-1 and TRBJ1-2; 7 positions agree with TRBD1. Germline values: CDR1 KGHDR, CDR2 SFDVKD. V lost 2 bases, J lost 7 bases, and 9 bases stayed unmatched. CDR3 length: 15 residues.

The chain employs TRBV3-1 (or the pseudogene TRBV3-2) and TRBJ2-2; TRBD2 matches 8 bases. The J segment lost 3 bases and the V segment lost 0 bases, leaving 6 bases of the junction unmatched. Germline lookup yields CDR1 LGHDT and CDR2 YNNKEL (reference sequence). The CDR3 length is 17 residues. The CDR3 DNA follows: TGTGCCAGCAGCCAAGATCGTACTAGCGGAGACACCGGGGAGCTGTTTTTT. Amino acid sequence: CASSQDRTSGDTGELFF.

CDR3 sequence reads: CASRDRNYGYTF. The CDR3 coding sequence is TGCGCCAGCCGGGACAGAAATTATGGCTACACCTTC. The chain joins TRBV5-1 to TRBJ1-2; 7 bases are a match to TRBD1. CDR1 is SGHRS and CDR2 is YFSETQ in the germline V gene. The CDR3 runs to 12 residues. The V and J ends lost 7 bases and 5 bases, in that order; junction bases with no gene match: 5.

The rearrangement joins TRBV5-1 to TRBJ2-7; D call uncertain. Germline V gene data show CDR1 as SGHRS and CDR2 as YFSETQ. The CDR3 has 13 amino acids. Trimming took off 5 bases at V and 9 bases at J, with 18 bases between the two ends. CDR3 in amino acids: CASRPQVEGRQYF. CDR3 nucleotide sequence: TGCGCCAGCAGGCCCCAGGTTGAAGGTCGGCAGTACTTC.

The rearrangement uses TRBV7-2 and TRBJ1-1; TRBD1 might be the D (6 bases). The CDR3 sequence is 13 residues long. Germline CDR1 is SGHTA and CDR2 is FQGNSA. Trimming pared 4 bases from V and 7 bases from J, leaving 13 bases between. The chain's CDR3 is CASSSRQVLEAFF. CDR3 sequence (DNA): TGTGCCAGCAGCTCTCGACAGGTTCTTGAAGCTTTCTTT. Based on the CDR3 plus reference TRBV7-2 and TRBJ1-1, the full variable domain is GAGVSQSPSNKVTEKGKDVELRCDPISGHTALYWYRQSLGQGLEFLIYFQGNSAPDKSGLPSDRFSAERTGGSVSTLTIQRTQQEDSAVYLCASSSRQVLEAFFGQGTRLTVV.

The chain joins TRBV5-1 to TRBJ1-4, with D hard to call. The germline CDR1 and CDR2 sequences are SGHRS and YFSETQ. V gave up 5 bases and J gave up 5 bases, with 13 bases separating them. The CDR3 extends over 14 amino acids. The CDR3 region is CASSSGNTNEKLFF. CDR3 DNA: TGCGCCAGCAGTTCCGGGAATACCAATGAAAAACTGTTTTTT.

The rearrangement links TRBV6-5 to TRBJ2-5, with a tentative D call TRBD1 (6 bases). The length of the CDR3 is 15 residues. Deletions cut 6 bases from V and 5 bases from J, with 19 bases between. Germline CDR1 MNHEY, CDR2 SVGAGI. CDR3 coding DNA: TGTGCCAGCAGCTCCCTCAGGGGCAGCTGGGAGACCCAGTACTTC. Protein: CASSSLRGSWETQYF.

CDR3 nucleotide sequence: TGTGCCTGGAGTTCAATGAATGAGCAGTTCTTC. Translated: CAWSSMNEQFF. The gene calls are TRBV30 and TRBJ2-1; D is unclear. V lost 2 bases, J lost 7 bases, and 6 bases lay in between. The CDR3 runs to 11 residues. The germline V gene has CDR1 GTSNPN and CDR2 SVGIG (reference sequence).

This rearrangement joins TRBV4-2 to TRBJ2-5, with 12 bases identical to TRBD2. Germline V gene data show CDR1 as LGHNA and CDR2 as YNFKEQ. CDR3 length: 15 residues. With 2 bases clipped from V and 2 bases from J, the junction kept 0 bases outside the gene matches. CDR3 DNA sequence: TGTGCCAGCAGCCAAACTAGCGGGAGGCAAGAGACCCAGTACTTC. Translated, it gives CASSQTSGRQETQYF.

V usage is TRBV7-2 and J usage is TRBJ1-2; 7 nucleotides align to TRBD1. The J segment lost 2 bases and the V segment lost 3 bases, leaving 6 bases of the junction unmatched. The germline CDR1 and CDR2 sequences are SGHTA and FQGNSA. This CDR3 spans 15 amino acids. For the CDR3, the DNA is TGTGCCAGCAGCTTGTACGGGACAGAGAACTATGGCTACACCTTC. Protein sequence: CASSLYGTENYGYTF.

Worth noting for this clone: Other DNA sequences in this sample translate to the same CDR3. The gene calls are TRBV6-2 or TRBV6-3 and TRBJ2-1; TRBD2 matches at 9 bases. Germline trimming cut 5 bases from V and 7 bases from J; bases unmatched to any gene: 12. This CDR3 has 16 residues. Looked up from germline, CDR1 is MNHEY and CDR2 is SVGEGT. The CDR3 region has the DNA TGTGCCAGCAGTCCCCGGGGTAGCGGGAGTTATAATGAGCAGTTCTTC. This translates into CASSPRGSGSYNEQFF.

This chain uses TRBV12-5 with TRBJ1-1; D not certain. Germline V CDR1 and CDR2: LGHNT, FRNRAP. The CDR3 contains 15 residues. V gave up 4 bases and J gave up 7 bases, with 19 bases separating them. CDR3 loop: CASGSLVRRAFEAFF. The CDR3 DNA is TGTGCTAGTGGTTCCCTGGTAAGGCGGGCTTTTGAAGCTTTCTTT.